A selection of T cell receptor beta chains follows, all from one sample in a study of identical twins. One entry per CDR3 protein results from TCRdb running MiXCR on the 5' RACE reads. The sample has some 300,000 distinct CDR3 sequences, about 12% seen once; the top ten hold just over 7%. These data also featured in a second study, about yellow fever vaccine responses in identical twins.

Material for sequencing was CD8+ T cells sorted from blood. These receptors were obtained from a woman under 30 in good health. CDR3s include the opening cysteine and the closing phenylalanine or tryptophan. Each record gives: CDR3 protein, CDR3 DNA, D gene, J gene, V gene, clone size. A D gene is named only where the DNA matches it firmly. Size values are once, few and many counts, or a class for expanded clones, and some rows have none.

CASSHRTSGLSYEQYF,TGTGCCAGCAGCCACCGGACTAGCGGGCTTTCCTACGAGCAGTACTTC,TRBD2,TRBJ2-7,TRBV14,-
CASSWTSANTGELFF,TGTGCCAGCAGTTGGACTAGCGCGAACACCGGGGAGCTGTTTTTT,TRBD2,TRBJ2-2,TRBV6-2/TRBV6-3,few
CASSSQGTNNEQFF,TGTGCCAGCAGTTCCCAGGGGACTAACAATGAGCAGTTCTTC,-,TRBJ2-1,TRBV27,few
CASSLLPQGFNEQFF,TGTGCCAGCAGCTTGTTACCCCAAGGCTTCAATGAGCAGTTCTTC,-,TRBJ2-1,TRBV7-8,many
CASSLVWGLPSTDTQYF,TGTGCCAGCAGCTTGGTCTGGGGGTTACCTAGCACAGATACGCAGTATTTT,-,TRBJ2-3,TRBV5-5,-
CASSTETGGRDGYTF,TGTGCCAGCAGCACCGAGACAGGGGGTCGGGATGGCTACACCTTC,TRBD1,TRBJ1-2,TRBV5-5,-
CASSLVSYGTGELFF,TGTGCCAGCAGCTTGGTGTCGTATGGCACCGGGGAGCTGTTTTTT,-,TRBJ2-2,TRBV5-6,many
CASSTGTSGSVGTYNEQFF,TGTGCCAGCAGCACCGGGACTAGCGGGAGTGTAGGTACCTACAATGAGCAGTTCTTC,TRBD2,TRBJ2-1,TRBV28,-
CSVEEGGGYGYTF,TGCAGCGTTGAAGAAGGGGGCGGCTATGGCTACACCTTC,TRBD1,TRBJ1-2,TRBV29-1,few
CASSPRGGTSYNEQFF,TGCGCCAGCAGCCCCCGAGGGGGGACGTCCTACAATGAGCAGTTCTTC,-,TRBJ2-1,TRBV4-1,many
CASSGRQDQETQYF,TGTGCCAGCAGCGGACGACAGGATCAAGAGACCCAGTACTTC,-,TRBJ2-5,TRBV12-3/TRBV12-4,-
CASSSALWNEQFF,TGTGCCAGCAGTTCCGCCCTCTGGAATGAGCAGTTCTTC,-,TRBJ2-1,TRBV6-5,-
CASSLGLDVDEQYF,TGTGCCAGCAGTTTAGGACTAGATGTCGACGAGCAGTACTTC,-,TRBJ2-7,TRBV12-3/TRBV12-4,few
CASSVEGGPNNEQFF,TGTGCCAGCAGCGTAGAGGGCGGCCCGAACAATGAGCAGTTCTTC,-,TRBJ2-1,TRBV9,-
CSVVVTNHNGQFF,TGCAGCGTTGTCGTGACTAACCACAATGGGCAGTTCTTC,-,TRBJ2-1,TRBV29-1,-
CASSYRGRSNEKLFF,TGTGCCAGCAGTTACCGCGGCAGATCTAATGAAAAACTGTTTTTT,-,TRBJ1-4,TRBV6-5,many
CASASGTDTQYF,TGTGCCAGTGCAAGCGGTACAGATACGCAGTATTTT,-,TRBJ2-3,TRBV9,-
CASSQGLAGVIKNIQYF,TGCGCCAGCAGCCAAGGACTAGCGGGAGTGATAAAAAACATTCAGTACTTC,TRBD2,TRBJ2-4,TRBV4-1,few
CSASDPGVSYDEQFF,TGCAGTGCTAGCGACCCGGGGGTCAGTTATGATGAGCAGTTCTTC,-,TRBJ2-1,TRBV20-1,few
CASSYRVFPEAFF,TGTGCCAGCAGTTACAGGGTTTTTCCCGAAGCTTTCTTT,-,TRBJ1-1,TRBV28,few
CASSDGRAADTQYF,TGTGCCAGCTCCGACGGGAGGGCCGCAGATACGCAGTATTTT,TRBD2,TRBJ2-3,TRBV7-6,-
CASSYSGTHEQYF,TGTGCCAGCAGTTACAGCGGGACCCACGAGCAGTACTTC,TRBD2,TRBJ2-7,TRBV6-5,-
CEGGQDPEAFF,TGTGAGGGAGGACAGGACCCTGAAGCTTTCTTT,TRBD1,TRBJ1-1,TRBV12-5,-
CASSQAGLNEQFF,TGTGCCAGCAGCCAAGCGGGATTAAATGAGCAGTTCTTC,TRBD2,TRBJ2-1,TRBV13,-
CASSESPSSGANVLTF,TGTGCCAGCAGTGAATCGCCGAGCTCTGGGGCCAACGTCCTGACTTTC,-,TRBJ2-6,TRBV2,-
CASSFGTSGDTGELFF,TGTGCCAGCAGCTTTGGGACTAGCGGGGATACCGGGGAGCTGTTTTTT,TRBD2,TRBJ2-2,TRBV7-9,-
CASSCPSSGVNEQFF,TGTGCCAGCAGCTGCCCCTCTAGCGGGGTCAATGAGCAGTTCTTC,TRBD2,TRBJ2-1,TRBV13,-
CASSATSGGYNEQFF,TGCGCCAGCAGCGCAACTAGCGGGGGCTACAATGAGCAGTTCTTC,TRBD2,TRBJ2-1,TRBV5-1,many
CASSPGQGSYNEQFF,TGTGCCAGCAGTCCGGGACAGGGATCCTACAATGAGCAGTTCTTC,TRBD1,TRBJ2-1,TRBV12-3/TRBV12-4,many
CASSYSLAGDYNEQFF,TGTGCCAGCAGTTACTCGCTAGCGGGGGATTACAATGAGCAGTTCTTC,TRBD2,TRBJ2-1,TRBV6-5,-
CASSLASDGVAKNIQYF,TGTGCCAGCAGCTTAGCCTCGGATGGGGTAGCCAAAAACATTCAGTACTTC,-,TRBJ2-4,TRBV7-9,-
CASSPGAQWNGYTF,TGTGCCAGCAGTCCAGGGGCCCAATGGAATGGCTACACCTTC,-,TRBJ1-2,TRBV12-3/TRBV12-4,many
CASSLEGGTRNEQFF,TGCGCCAGCAGCTTGGAGGGAGGTACTCGCAATGAGCAGTTCTTC,-,TRBJ2-1,TRBV5-1,many
CASSIALPGQGDYEQYF,TGTGCCAGTAGTATCGCCCTCCCAGGACAGGGCGACTACGAGCAGTACTTC,TRBD1,TRBJ2-7,TRBV19,few
CASRTGTYNEQFF,TGTGCCAGTAGGACGGGTACCTACAATGAGCAGTTCTTC,-,TRBJ2-1,TRBV27,few
CASNGGRDYGYTF,TGTGCCAGCAACGGGGGGCGCGACTATGGCTACACCTTC,-,TRBJ1-2,TRBV5-6,many
CAISESSQGDNEQFF,TGTGCCATCAGTGAGTCTAGCCAGGGAGACAATGAGCAGTTCTTC,-,TRBJ2-1,TRBV10-3,many
CASSSAEGARGEQYF,TGTGCCAGCAGCTCCGCGGAGGGGGCGCGTGGCGAGCAGTACTTC,-,TRBJ2-7,TRBV7-9,few
CASSPTGTSGYNEQFF,TGTGCCAGCAGCCCGACCGGGACTAGCGGCTACAATGAGCAGTTCTTC,TRBD2,TRBJ2-1,TRBV12-3/TRBV12-4,many
CATQQGSSDYNEQFF,TGCGCCACCCAGCAGGGTTCTAGCGACTACAATGAGCAGTTCTTC,-,TRBJ2-1,TRBV4-1,-
CASSYSGKGTGELFF,TGTGCCAGCAGTTACTCGGGGAAGGGGACCGGGGAGCTGTTTTTT,-,TRBJ2-2,TRBV6-5,few
CASSQEDGSYEQYF,TGCGCCAGCAGCCAAGAAGACGGCTCCTACGAGCAGTACTTC,-,TRBJ2-7,TRBV4-1,few
CASSLPTGLRTDTQYF,TGTGCCAGCAGCTTACCAACGGGGCTACGCACAGATACGCAGTATTTT,-,TRBJ2-3,TRBV7-8,few
CASSLTGWTTDTQYF,TGTGCCAGCAGCTTAACCGGGTGGACCACAGATACGCAGTATTTT,-,TRBJ2-3,TRBV7-8,-
CASSLPLGQGSEQYF,TGTGCCAGCAGCTTACCTTTGGGACAGGGCAGCGAGCAGTACTTC,TRBD1,TRBJ2-7,TRBV11-3,many